This entry describes one T cell receptor beta chain. Original processing notes: How many nucleated cells were present was estimated from reference gene primer amplification. Repertoires were generated with immunoSEQ multiplex PCR, while TCRdb's copy carries only in-frame clones and drops some. V and J calls and clone size come straight from that table; D and trimming were deduced from the DNA. The table has 200,000 to 250,000 clones, roughly four fifths seen once; the top ten hold approximately 12%. The data were obtained in a study of blood T cell repertoires in COVID-19. Across the whole study: The study drew acute and convalescent COVID-19 samples from the United States, Italy and Spain. In each case, the material was cDNA or gDNA derived from T cells, B-cell-depleted T cells, or PBMCs.

The trim removed 3 bases at V and 7 bases at J, leaving 9 bases unmatched. This CDR3 has 15 residues. The germline V gene has CDR1 SGHDT and CDR2 YYEEEE. The sequenced sample consisted of peripheral blood. The clonotype originates from a woman aged 40 to 55 with acute or convalescent COVID-19. The gene calls are TRBV5-6 and TRBJ2-1; 8 bases fit TRBD1. The CDR3 DNA is TGTGCCAGCAGCTATGCCGGGACAGGAAAAAATGAGCAGTTCTTC. Translating gives CASSYAGTGKNEQFF.